This T cell receptor (delta chain) was retrieved from a study of γδ T cells in repeated Plasmodium falciparum infection. This clone was counted many times. Just one base apart from a much larger clone, this may be a read error. Bulk repertoires came from Vgamma9/Vdelta2+ or Vdelta2-negative gammadelta T cells flow-sorted from PBMC. Germline CDR1 GEAIGNYY, CDR2 EKD. Trimming cost V 0 bases and J 0 bases; bases outside gene matches: 17. The CDR3 length is 21 residues. TCRdb repeated clone calling on the multiplex PCR reads with CATT. The sample lists tens of thousands of delta-chain clones, around 1.7% occurring once.

The chain uses TRDV2 and TRDJ1; 11 nucleotides line up with TRDD3. Sequences were obtained from gamma-delta T cells from blood. This receptor was taken from a pool of human donors (malaria-infected and uninfected, not separated). The CDR3 DNA reads TGTGCCTGTGACACCGTTGTACTGGGGGATAAGCCCCCTTACTACACCGATAAACTCATCTTT. This sequence encodes CACDTVVLGDKPPYYTDKLIF.